This TCR beta chain was captured in a study of blood T cell repertoires in COVID-19. About the study: COVID-19 samples collected from the United States, Italy and Spain covered acute and convalescent phases. T cells, B-cell-depleted T cells, or PBMCs supplied cDNA or gDNA.

Original handling: Reference gene primer amplification gave estimated nucleated cell counts. Libraries were prepared by immunoSEQ multiplex PCR; TCRdb keeps only in-frame clonotypes and omits some of them. Clone size and the V and J calls come from that table; the DNA yielded D and trimming. The sample has roughly 250,000 clones, roughly four fifths seen once; the top ten hold over 7.5%. The TCR sequence derives from a woman of 80 years or more with acute or convalescent COVID-19. Sequencing was performed on peripheral blood.

The chain's CDR3 is CASSLGLGRKEGGYTF. The CDR3 bases are TGTGCCAGCAGTTTGGGATTGGGGAGGAAGGAGGGCGGCTACACCTTC. The rearrangement joins TRBV28 to TRBJ1-2; D gene unclear. Trimming took 3 bases from V and 8 from J, leaving 22 bases between them. The CDR3 totals 16 residues. Per germline, CDR1 MDHEN and CDR2 SYDVKM.